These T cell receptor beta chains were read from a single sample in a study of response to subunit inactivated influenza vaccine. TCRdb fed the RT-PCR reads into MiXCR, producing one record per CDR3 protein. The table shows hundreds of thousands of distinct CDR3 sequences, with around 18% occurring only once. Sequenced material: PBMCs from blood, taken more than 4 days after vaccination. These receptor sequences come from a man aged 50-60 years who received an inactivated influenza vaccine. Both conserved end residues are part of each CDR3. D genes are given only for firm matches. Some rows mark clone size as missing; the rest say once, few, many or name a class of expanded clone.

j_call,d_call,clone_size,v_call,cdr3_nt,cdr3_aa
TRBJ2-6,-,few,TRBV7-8,TGTGCCAGCAGCTTAGTCAGTATCTCTGGGGCCAACGTCCTGACTTTC,CASSLVSISGANVLTF
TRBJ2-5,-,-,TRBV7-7,TGTGCTAGCAGCACCACGGGGTACCAAGAGACCCAGTACTTC,CASSTTGYQETQYF
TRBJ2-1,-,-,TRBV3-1,TGTGCCAGCAGCCACGTAATGAGGAGGGGGCTCAATGAGCAGTTCTTC,CASSHVMRRGLNEQFF
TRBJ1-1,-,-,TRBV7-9,TGTGCCAGCAGCTACAGCTCTACAGCTTTCTTT,CASSYSSTAFF
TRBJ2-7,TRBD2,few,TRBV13,TGTGCCAGCAGCTTAAATAGCGGGAGTGGGATCCACGAGCAGTACTTC,CASSLNSGSGIHEQYF
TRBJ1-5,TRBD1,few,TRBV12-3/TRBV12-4,TGTGCCAGCACCCTACGGGAGGGGGCGGCTCAGCCCCAGCATTTT,CASTLREGAAQPQHF
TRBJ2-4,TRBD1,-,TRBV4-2,TGTGCCAGCAGCCAGGGTTGGACAGGGTTAGCCAAAAACATTCAGTACTTC,CASSQGWTGLAKNIQYF
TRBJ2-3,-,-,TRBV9,TGTGCCAGCAGCTCCCGTCGTTCGGGCGATACGCAGTATTTT,CASSSRRSGDTQYF
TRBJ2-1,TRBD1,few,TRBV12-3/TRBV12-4,TGTGCCAGCAGTTACCGGACAGGAGAAGATGAGCAGTTCTTC,CASSYRTGEDEQFF
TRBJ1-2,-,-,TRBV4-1,TGCGCCAGCAGCCAAGTGGTAGGGCTAGCTAACTATGGCTACACCTTC,CASSQVVGLANYGYTF
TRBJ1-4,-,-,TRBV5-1,TGCGCCAGCAGCGACAACAGGGTTGAAAAACTGTTTTTT,CASSDNRVEKLFF
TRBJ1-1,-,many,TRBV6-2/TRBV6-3,TGTGCCAGCAGTCGGGGGGTAGGGACTGAAGCTTTCTTT,CASSRGVGTEAFF
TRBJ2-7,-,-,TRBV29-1,TGCAGCGTTGGCTCAGGGAACCACGAGCAGTACTTC,CSVGSGNHEQYF
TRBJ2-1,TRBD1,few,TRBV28,TGTGCCAGCAGGGCCGGGACAGCCTACAATGAGCAGTTCTTC,CASRAGTAYNEQFF
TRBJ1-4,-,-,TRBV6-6,TGTGCCAGCAGTTCGGATGAAAAACTGTTTTTT,CASSSDEKLFF
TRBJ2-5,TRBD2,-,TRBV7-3,TGTGCCAGCAGCCGAGCGGGAGGAAGACAAGAGACCCAGTACTTC,CASSRAGGRQETQYF
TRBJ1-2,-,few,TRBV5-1,TGCGCCAGCAGCCCGGGGGACCATGGCTACACCTTC,CASSPGDHGYTF
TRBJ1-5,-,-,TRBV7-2,TGTGCCAGCAGCCTTAGGGGTCGGGGCAATCAGCCCCAGCATTTT,CASSLRGRGNQPQHF
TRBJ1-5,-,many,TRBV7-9,TGTGCCAGCAGCGAGGACAACAATCAGCCCCAGCATTTT,CASSEDNNQPQHF
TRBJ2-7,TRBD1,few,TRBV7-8,TGTGCCAGCAGCTTAGCCACAGGGGGCCTGAACGAGCAGTACTTC,CASSLATGGLNEQYF
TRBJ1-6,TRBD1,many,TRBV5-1,TGCGCCAGCAGCACGGGACAGAGCTCCTATAATTCACCCCTCCACTTT,CASSTGQSSYNSPLHF
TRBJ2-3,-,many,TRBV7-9,TGTGCCAGCAGTTTAGTTGGAGATACGCAGTATTTT,CASSLVGDTQYF
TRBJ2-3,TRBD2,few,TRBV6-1,TGTGCCACCAAGAGCGGGAGGGAGTTAGATACGCAGTATTTT,CATKSGRELDTQYF
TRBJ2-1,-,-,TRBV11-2,TGTGCCAGCAGCACCAGCGGCTACAATGAGCAGTTCTTC,CASSTSGYNEQFF
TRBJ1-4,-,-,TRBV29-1,TGCAGCGTGGGTACAGGGAGCCGGGAAAAACTGTTTTTT,CSVGTGSREKLFF
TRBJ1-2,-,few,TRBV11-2,TGTGCCAGCAGCTTCCGGCCATCGGGTGGCTACACCTTC,CASSFRPSGGYTF
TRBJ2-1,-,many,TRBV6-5,TGTGCCAGCAGTTCCAGGACGAACAATGAGCAGTTCTTC,CASSSRTNNEQFF
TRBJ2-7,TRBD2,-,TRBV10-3,TGTGCCATCAGTGAGTCAGGTCTAGCGGCGTCCTACGAGCAGTACTTC,CAISESGLAASYEQYF
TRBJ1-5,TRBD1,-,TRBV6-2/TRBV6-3,TGTGCCAGCAGTTACCGGGACAGACTTTATAGCAATCAGCCCCAGCATTTT,CASSYRDRLYSNQPQHF
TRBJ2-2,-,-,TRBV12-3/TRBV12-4,TGTGCCGGGGGGAACACCGGGGAGCTGTTTTTT,CAGGNTGELFF
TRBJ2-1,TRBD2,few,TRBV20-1,TGCAGTGCTGCTAGCGGGAGGGCCAAAAATGAGCAGTTCTTC,CSAASGRAKNEQFF
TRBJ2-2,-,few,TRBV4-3,TGCGCCAGCAGCCAAGATCCGAACGGGTACACCGGGGAGCTGTTTTTT,CASSQDPNGYTGELFF
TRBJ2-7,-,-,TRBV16,TGTGCCAGCAGCCGGTGGGACGGCTACGAGCAGTACTTC,CASSRWDGYEQYF
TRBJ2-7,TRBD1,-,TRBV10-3,TGTGCCATCAGTGAATCGTCGACAGGGAGCGAGCAGTACTTC,CAISESSTGSEQYF
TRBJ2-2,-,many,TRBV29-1,TGCAGCGTTGTGGTGGGGAACACCGGGGAGCTGTTTTTT,CSVVVGNTGELFF
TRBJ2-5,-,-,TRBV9,TGTGCCAGCAGCCGCCGTCCGATGGGGCGAGGTGAGACCCAGTACTTC,CASSRRPMGRGETQYF
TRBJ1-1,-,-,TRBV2,TGTGCCAGCATGGCTGTTTCAGGAGGCGCTGAAGCTTTCTTT,CASMAVSGGAEAFF
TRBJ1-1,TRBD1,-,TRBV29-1,TGCAGCGCTACGACAGGGTCATACACTGAAGCTTTCTTT,CSATTGSYTEAFF
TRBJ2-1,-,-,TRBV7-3,TGTGCCAGCAGCTTAAGATCTTCAGTCTACAATGAGCAGTTCTTC,CASSLRSSVYNEQFF
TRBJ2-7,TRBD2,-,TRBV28,TGTGCCAGCAGTTTATCCCTGGGCCTTGGGAGCGGGGAGTACGAGCAGTACTTC,CASSLSLGLGSGEYEQYF
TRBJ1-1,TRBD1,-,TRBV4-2,TGTGCCAGCAGCCAAGACCCAGGGGGCCGGACTGAAGCTTTCTTT,CASSQDPGGRTEAFF
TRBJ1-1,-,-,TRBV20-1,TGCAGTGCTAGAAGGATCCAGGGGGAAGCTTTCTTT,CSARRIQGEAFF
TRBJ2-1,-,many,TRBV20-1,TGCAGTGCTAGAGTCTTCGATGAGCAGTTCTTC,CSARVFDEQFF
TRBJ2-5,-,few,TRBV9,TGTGCCAGCAGCGTAGCCTTGGATGCTTCGGAGACCCAGTACTTC,CASSVALDASETQYF
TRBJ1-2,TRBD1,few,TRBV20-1,TGCAGTGCTAGCACAGGGGGCCCCTATGGCTACACCTTC,CSASTGGPYGYTF
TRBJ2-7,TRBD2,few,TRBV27,TGTGCCAGCAGTTTACAGGGACTAGCGGCCTACGAGCAGTACTTC,CASSLQGLAAYEQYF
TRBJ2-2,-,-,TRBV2,TGTGCCAGCACCAGGGCCACCGGGAAGCTGTTTTTT,CASTRATGKLFF
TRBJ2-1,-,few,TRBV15,TGTGCCACCAGCAGAACCGGGCGGCAGTTCTTC,CATSRTGRQFF
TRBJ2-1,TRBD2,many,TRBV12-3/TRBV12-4,TGTGCCAGCAGTCCCAGGACTAGCGGGGGGGCCGGTGAGCAGTTCTTC,CASSPRTSGGAGEQFF